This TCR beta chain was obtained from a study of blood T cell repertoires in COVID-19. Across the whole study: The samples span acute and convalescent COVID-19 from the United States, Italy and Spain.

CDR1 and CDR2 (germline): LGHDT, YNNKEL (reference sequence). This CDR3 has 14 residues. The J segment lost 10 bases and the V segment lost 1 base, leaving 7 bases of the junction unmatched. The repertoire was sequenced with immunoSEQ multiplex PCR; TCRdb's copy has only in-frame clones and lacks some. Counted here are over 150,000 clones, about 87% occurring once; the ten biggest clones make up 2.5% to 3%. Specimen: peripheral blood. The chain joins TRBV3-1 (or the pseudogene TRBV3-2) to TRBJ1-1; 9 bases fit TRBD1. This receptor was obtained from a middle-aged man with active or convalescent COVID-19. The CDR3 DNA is TGTGCCAGCAGCCAAGCTGACAGGGGGTCGCGAGCTTTCTTT. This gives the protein CASSQADRGSRAFF.